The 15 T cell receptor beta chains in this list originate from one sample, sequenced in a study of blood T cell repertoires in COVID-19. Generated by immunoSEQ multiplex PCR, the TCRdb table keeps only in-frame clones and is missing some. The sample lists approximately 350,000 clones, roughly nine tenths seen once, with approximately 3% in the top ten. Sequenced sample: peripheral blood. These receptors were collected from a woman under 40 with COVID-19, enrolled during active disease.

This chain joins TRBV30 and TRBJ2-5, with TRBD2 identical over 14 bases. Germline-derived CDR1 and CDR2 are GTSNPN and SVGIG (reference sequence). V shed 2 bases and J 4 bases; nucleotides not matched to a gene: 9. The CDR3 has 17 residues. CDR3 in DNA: TGTGCCTGGAGTTTTACTCTGACTAGCGGGAGGGCAGAGACCCAGTACTTC. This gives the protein CAWSFTLTSGRAETQYF. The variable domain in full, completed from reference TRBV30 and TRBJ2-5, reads SQTIHQWPATLVQPVGSPLSLECTVEGTSNPNLYWYRQAAGRGLQLLFYSVGIGQISSEVPQNLSASRPQDRQFILSSKKLLLSDSGFYLCAWSFTLTSGRAETQYFGPGTRLLVL.

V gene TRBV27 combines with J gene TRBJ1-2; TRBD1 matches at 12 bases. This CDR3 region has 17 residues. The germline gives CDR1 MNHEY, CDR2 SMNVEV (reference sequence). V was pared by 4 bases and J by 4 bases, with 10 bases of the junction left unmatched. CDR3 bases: TGTGCCAGCAGTTGGGCCATGGGACAGGGGGCGGGCTATGGCTACACCTTC. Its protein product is CASSWAMGQGAGYGYTF.

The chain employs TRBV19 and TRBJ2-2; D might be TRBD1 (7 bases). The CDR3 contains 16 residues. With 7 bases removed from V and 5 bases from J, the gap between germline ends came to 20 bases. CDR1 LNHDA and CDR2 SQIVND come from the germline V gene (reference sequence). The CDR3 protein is CASNNIGRGDTGELFF. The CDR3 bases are TGTGCCAGTAACAATATCGGCAGGGGGGATACCGGGGAGCTGTTTTTT.

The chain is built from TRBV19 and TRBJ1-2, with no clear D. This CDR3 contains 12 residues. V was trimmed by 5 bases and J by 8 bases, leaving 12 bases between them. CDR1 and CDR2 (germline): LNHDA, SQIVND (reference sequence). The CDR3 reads CASSGEIQGYTF. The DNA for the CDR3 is TGTGCCAGTAGTGGGGAGATCCAAGGCTACACCTTC.

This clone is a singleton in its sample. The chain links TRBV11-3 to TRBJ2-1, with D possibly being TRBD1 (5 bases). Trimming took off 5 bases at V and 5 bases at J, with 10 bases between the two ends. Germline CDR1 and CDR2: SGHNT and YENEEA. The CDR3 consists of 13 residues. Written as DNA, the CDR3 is TGTGCCAGCAGCCCCCTGACAGACAATGAGCAGTTCTTC. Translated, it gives CASSPLTDNEQFF.

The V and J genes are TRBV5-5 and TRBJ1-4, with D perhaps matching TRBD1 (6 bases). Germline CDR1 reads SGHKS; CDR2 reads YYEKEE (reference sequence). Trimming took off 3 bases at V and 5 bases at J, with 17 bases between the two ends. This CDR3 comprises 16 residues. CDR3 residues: CASSSEGTGRNEKLFF. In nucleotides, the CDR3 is TGTGCCAGCAGCTCCGAAGGCACAGGGCGGAATGAAAAACTGTTTTTT.

The chain's CDR3 is CASSAVQRETQYF. The CDR3, as DNA: TGTGCCAGTAGTGCGGTCCAAAGGGAGACCCAGTACTTC. This chain connects TRBV19 to TRBJ2-5; D gene unclear. V was clipped by 5 bases and J by 5 bases, with 12 bases between them. The CDR3 runs to 13 residues. CDR1 LNHDA and CDR2 SQIVND come from the germline V gene (reference sequence).

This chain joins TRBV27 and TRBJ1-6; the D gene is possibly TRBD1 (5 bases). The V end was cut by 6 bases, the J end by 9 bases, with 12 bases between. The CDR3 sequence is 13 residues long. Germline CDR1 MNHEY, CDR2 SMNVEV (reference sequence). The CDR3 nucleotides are TGTGCCAGCAGCCTAAAGACAGTTTCACCCCTCCACTTT. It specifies CASSLKTVSPLHF.

This CDR3 is CASRYETGATYEQYF. The CDR3 DNA sequence: TGCGCCAGCAGGTATGAGACAGGGGCCACCTACGAGCAGTACTTC. The V and J genes are TRBV5-1 and TRBJ2-7; 8 bases line up with TRBD1. This CDR3 has 15 amino acids. CDR1 and CDR2 (germline): SGHRS, YFSETQ. V was clipped by 5 bases and J by 2 bases; unmatched bases: 9.

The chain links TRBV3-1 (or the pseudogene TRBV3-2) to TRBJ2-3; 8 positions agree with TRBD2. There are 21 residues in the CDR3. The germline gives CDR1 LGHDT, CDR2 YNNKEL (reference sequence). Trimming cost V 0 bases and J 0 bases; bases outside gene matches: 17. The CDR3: CASSQEGTRGVAGSSTDTQYF. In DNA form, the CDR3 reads TGTGCCAGCAGCCAAGAGGGGACCCGAGGGGTAGCGGGATCTAGCACAGATACGCAGTATTTT.

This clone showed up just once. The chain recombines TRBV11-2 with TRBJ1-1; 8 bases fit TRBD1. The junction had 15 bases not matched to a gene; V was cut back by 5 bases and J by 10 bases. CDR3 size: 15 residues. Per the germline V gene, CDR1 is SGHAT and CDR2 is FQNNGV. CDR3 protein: CASSAGVRGHEVAFF. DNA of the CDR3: TGTGCCAGCAGCGCAGGGGTCAGGGGGCACGAGGTAGCTTTCTTT.

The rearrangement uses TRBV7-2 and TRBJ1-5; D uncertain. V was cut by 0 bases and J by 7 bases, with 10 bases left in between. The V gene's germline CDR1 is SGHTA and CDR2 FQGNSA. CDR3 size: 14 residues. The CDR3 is CASSLAPLEQPQHF. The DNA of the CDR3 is TGTGCCAGCAGCTTAGCCCCTCTAGAACAGCCCCAGCATTTT.

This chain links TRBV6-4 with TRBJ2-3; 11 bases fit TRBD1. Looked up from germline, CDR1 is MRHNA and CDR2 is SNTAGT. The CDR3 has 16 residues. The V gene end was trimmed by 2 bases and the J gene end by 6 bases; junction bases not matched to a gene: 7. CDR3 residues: CASSDTPDRGLDTQYF. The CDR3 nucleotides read TGTGCCAGCAGTGACACCCCGGACAGGGGGCTTGATACGCAGTATTTT.

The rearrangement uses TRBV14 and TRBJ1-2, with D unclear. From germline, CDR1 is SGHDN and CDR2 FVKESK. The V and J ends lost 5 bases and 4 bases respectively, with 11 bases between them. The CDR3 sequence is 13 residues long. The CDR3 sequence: CASSILEGYGYTF. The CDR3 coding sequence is TGTGCCAGCAGCATATTAGAGGGCTATGGCTACACCTTC.

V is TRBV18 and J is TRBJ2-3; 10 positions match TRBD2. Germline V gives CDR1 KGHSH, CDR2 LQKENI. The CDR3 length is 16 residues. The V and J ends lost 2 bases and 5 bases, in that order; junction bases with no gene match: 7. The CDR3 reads CASSPGLAGAGDTQYF. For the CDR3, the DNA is TGTGCCAGCTCACCAGGGCTAGCGGGAGCAGGAGATACGCAGTATTTT.